This T cell receptor beta chain was found in a study of T cells in Graves' hyperthyroidism and ophthalmopathy. Researchers amplified the TCR beta CDR3 regions from RNA transcripts. The TCR CDR3 first-round RT-PCR relied on the HTBI primer set. Via MiXCR, TCRdb re-called the multiplex PCR reads, giving one row per CDR3 protein. The data hold some 250,000 distinct CDR3 sequences, with roughly 15% observed a single time. About this clonotype: The antigen is unknown.

Findings of the study overall: Researchers report that a 13 V-J model separated ophthalmopathy from stable hyperthyroidism.

The source of this sequence is a woman aged 40 to 55 with Graves' hyperthyroidism that later progressed to Graves' ophthalmopathy. Sample: blood.

CDR3 amino acids: CASSERGTSERYF. CDR3 bases: TGTGCCAGCAGTGAACGGGGGACTAGCGAGAGGTATTTT. This chain links TRBV2 with TRBJ2-3; TRBD2 aligns across 10 bases. J lost 14 bases, V lost 2 bases, and 7 bases had no gene match. The CDR3 sequence is 13 residues long. Germline CDR1 and CDR2: SNHLY and FYNNEI. The full variable domain, in which reference TRBV2 and TRBJ2-3 provide the parts outside the CDR3, is EPEVTQTPSHQVTQMGQEVILRCVPISNHLYFYWYRQILGQKVEFLVSFYNNEISEKSEIFDDQFSVERPDGSNFTLKIRSTKLEDSAMYFCASSERGTSERYFGPGTRLTVL.